This entry features one T cell receptor beta chain sequence. Trimming took off 5 bases at V and 0 bases at J, with 17 bases between the two ends. The germline gives CDR1 MNHEY, CDR2 SVGAGI. The CDR3 loop spans 17 amino acids. TCRdb called the RT-PCR reads again in MiXCR, with one record for every CDR3 protein. The sample lists about 680,000 distinct CDR3 sequences, 12% to 15% occurring once. Sequenced input: memory CD4+ T cells from blood. The chain uses TRBV6-5 and TRBJ2-1; a weak D match, TRBD2 (6 bases). The source is a female donor in good health, serving as a healthy control. The CDR3 reads CASSPSAGTSSYNEQFF. CDR3 nucleotides: TGTGCCAGCAGTCCGTCGGCGGGGACCAGCTCCTACAATGAGCAGTTCTTC.